The T cell receptor (beta chain) under discussion was sequenced for a study of blood T cells in healthy people across ages. The V and J ends lost 2 bases and 1 base respectively, with 15 bases between them. This CDR3 comprises 17 residues. The germline V gene encodes CDR1 MGHRA and CDR2 YSYEKL. The table lists this clonotype with a few counts. Its antigen is undetermined. It was with a sample-barcoded 5' primer and a J-beta primer mix that a second PCR of roughly 6 to 11 cycles was run. Tags on each cDNA molecule came from a template-switch adaptor with 12 random nucleotides. TCRdb reprocessed the 5' RACE reads via MiXCR and lists one record per CDR3 protein. Among 1.2 million to 1.5 million distinct CDR3 sequences listed, approximately 42% were seen once. Study-level results: Percentage of naive T cells showed a strong correlation with TCR beta diversity.

V is TRBV4-1 and J is TRBJ2-4, with D hard to call. The sample comprised blood. This TCR came from a woman aged 18-29 years in good health. The CDR3 protein is CASSQQTDGWAKNIQYF. CDR3 DNA: TGCGCCAGCAGCCAACAGACGGATGGCTGGGCCAAAAACATTCAGTACTTC.